This TCR beta chain was observed in a study of radiation and T cells in renal cell carcinoma. Study-level information: Nephrectomy followed 15 Gy stereotactic body radiation by 4 weeks. Study-level findings and limits: In blood, top tumor clones expanded by 2 weeks, shrinking by 4. Baseline intratumoral clonotype presence is unknown without pretreatment biopsies.

The time point is: blood 2 weeks post-SBRT. Treatment given: 15 Gy SBRT to primary tumor, nephrectomy 4 weeks later. After SBRT, blood was collected at 2 and 4 weeks, plus baseline. The length of the CDR3 is 15 residues. Germline CDR1 and CDR2: WNHNN and SYGVQD (reference sequence). V was trimmed by 2 bases and J by 5 bases, leaving 15 bases between them. TCRdb's table, derived via immunoSEQ multiplex PCR, lists solely in-frame clones and lacks some. The sample carries fewer than 90,000 clones, roughly 85% recorded once. A word on this clone: No antigen is known for it.

The receptor was derived from a woman in her forties or fifties with renal cell carcinoma. This chain uses TRBV10-1 with TRBJ1-2; D is ambiguous. This specimen consisted of blood, obtained from a patient whose treatment included radiotherapy and nephrectomy. The CDR3 DNA sequence: TGCGCCAGCAGTGAGCCAAACCAACCGGGATATGGCTACACCTTC. Its protein product is CASSEPNQPGYGYTF.